The 31 T cell receptor beta chains presented below share a single source sample, sequenced in a study of CXCR3-negative and CXCR3-positive naive CD8 T cells. Findings and caveats of the study: CXCR3-expressing naive cells carried TRB CDR3s more hydrophobic than those of CXCR3-negative naive cells.

Which antigens these TCRs recognize remains unknown. UMI-tagged TRB cDNA libraries were built via 5' RACE. Following a re-call of the 5' RACE reads, TCRdb has one entry per CDR3 protein and lacks DNA. The record lists around 140,000 distinct CDR3 sequences, of which the ten most abundant hold 0.4% to 0.45%. The specimen sequenced was naive CXCR3+ CD8+ T cells from blood. Regarding subset: CD45RO-CCR7+CD27+CD95- naive CD8+ T cells expressing CXCR3 (TNR3+). These receptors were collected from a human donor in good health. Some clones in this sample may be carry-over from other donors' samples.

The V and J genes are TRBV10-3 and TRBJ2-1; with no DNA, the TCRdb D assignment of TRBD2 cannot be verified. The germline gives CDR1 ENHRY, CDR2 SYGVKD. The CDR3 consists of 11 residues. Here the CDR3 reads CAIWSGNEQFF.

The chain links TRBV4-3 to TRBJ2-3; there is no DNA to check the TCRdb D call of TRBD2. CDR1 and CDR2 (germline): LGHNA, YSLEER. The CDR3 consists of 18 residues. The CDR3 spells CASSQDPRGAYSTDTQYF.

The chain carries TRBV9 and TRBJ2-1. CDR1 and CDR2 from the germline V gene are SGDLS and YYNGEE. This CDR3 is built from 11 residues. CDR3 loop: CASSADNEQFF.

This rearrangement joins TRBV29-1 to TRBJ2-7; TCRdb returns TRBD2, unconfirmable since there is no DNA. The CDR3 has 13 amino acids. Germline assignment: CDR1 SQVTM and CDR2 ANQGSEA. The CDR3: CSVAGPTSWEQYF.

The rearrangement joins TRBV11-2 to TRBJ2-1. Germline lookup yields CDR1 SGHAT and CDR2 FQNNGV. This CDR3 comprises 13 residues. The CDR3 sequence: CASSPSNVYEQFF.

V and J are TRBV4-1 and TRBJ2-1; without DNA, the TCRdb call of TRBD1 cannot be checked. The germline gives CDR1 MGHRA, CDR2 YSYEKL. CDR3 length equals 18 residues. The CDR3 sequence is CASSQNDGLQGAGNEQFF.

This rearrangement joins TRBV10-2 to TRBJ1-1. The CDR3 extends over 13 amino acids. Germline V gives CDR1 WSHSY, CDR2 SAAADI. The CDR3 region is CASRDIINTEAFF.

The chain couples TRBV7-9 to TRBJ2-7; TCRdb reports TRBD1, a call that lacks DNA to check it against. Germline CDR1 reads SEHNR; CDR2 reads FQNEAQ (reference sequence). The CDR3 runs 13 residues. The CDR3 loop reads CASSPRQTYEQYF.

The CDR3: CSATLVGAANSYNEQFF. This rearrangement joins TRBV20-1 to TRBJ2-1; the D call from TCRdb, TRBD2, cannot be confirmed without DNA. The CDR3 totals 17 residues. The germline V gene encodes CDR1 DFQATT and CDR2 SNEGSKA (reference sequence).

The chain carries TRBV5-4 and TRBJ1-1. CDR1 and CDR2 (germline): SGHNT, YYREEE (reference sequence). The CDR3 is 12 residues long. CDR3 amino acids: CASSLVGTEAFF. Full variable domain (outside the CDR3, taken from reference TRBV5-4 and TRBJ1-1): ETGVTQSPTHLIKTRGQQVTLRCSSQSGHNTVSWYQQALGQGPQFIFQYYREEENGRGNFPPRFSGLQFPNYSSELNVNALELDDSALYLCASSLVGTEAFFGQGTRLTVV.

This rearrangement joins TRBV29-1 to TRBJ2-1. Germline CDR1 reads SQVTM; CDR2 reads ANQGSEA. The CDR3 covers 14 residues. CDR3 loop: CSVELGSSYNEQFF.

V is TRBV10-3 and J is TRBJ2-1; there is no DNA to check the TCRdb D call of TRBD1. The V gene's germline CDR1 is ENHRY and CDR2 SYGVKD. The CDR3 is 14 amino acids. The CDR3 is CAISPDRGYNEQFF.

The V gene is TRBV28, the J gene TRBJ2-3; TCRdb's assignment of TRBD1 cannot be checked, as there is no DNA. This CDR3 has 17 amino acids. Germline V gene lookup returns CDR1 MDHEN and CDR2 SYDVKM. This CDR3 reads CASSSTLRDRGMDTQYF.

The CDR3 loop is CASSFLDSQETQYF. V usage is TRBV11-1 and J usage is TRBJ2-5; as DNA is missing, the TRBD1 call by TCRdb cannot be tested. This CDR3 contains 14 residues. CDR1 and CDR2 from the germline V gene are SGHAT and FQDESV (reference sequence).

The chain recombines TRBV20-1 with TRBJ2-5; TCRdb indicates TRBD1, and absent DNA this call remains unverified. The germline CDR1 and CDR2 sequences are DFQATT and SNEGSKA (reference sequence). The CDR3 is made up of 16 amino acids. The CDR3 is CSARPHRGPYQETQYF.

The chain couples TRBV4-3 to TRBJ2-1. The CDR3 length is 17 residues. Germline CDR1 and CDR2: LGHNA and YSLEER. The CDR3 is CASSQGLTGSSYNEQFF.

The V call is TRBV7-9, the J call TRBJ1-4; lacking DNA, the TRBD1 call made by TCRdb goes unchecked. The CDR3 is made up of 17 amino acids. In germline, CDR1 is SEHNR, CDR2 FQNEAQ (reference sequence). CDR3: CASSPPLAGTVNEKLFF.

The gene calls are TRBV21-1 and TRBJ2-7; the TCRdb call, TRBD2, lacks DNA for checking. TRBV21-1 is termed a pseudogene. The CDR3 covers 16 residues. The CDR3 is CASSIRTSGSGCEQYF.

The gene calls are TRBV14 and TRBJ2-1; TCRdb's D call, TRBD1, is unchecked because there is no DNA. This CDR3 has 14 residues. Germline CDR1 reads SGHDN; CDR2 reads FVKESK. The CDR3 sequence: CASSQASRVNEQFF.

The chain carries TRBV9 and TRBJ2-1; TCRdb outputs TRBD2, but without DNA this stays unchecked. Germline-derived CDR1 and CDR2 are SGDLS and YYNGEE. The CDR3 has 16 amino acids. CDR3 in amino acids: CASSVESGGASGRQFF.

The chain recombines TRBV7-2 with TRBJ2-7; the D gene TCRdb calls, TRBD1, cannot be checked with no DNA. The germline gives CDR1 SGHTA, CDR2 FQGNSA. There are 17 residues in the CDR3. The CDR3 spells CASSPRPESLGDYEQYF.

V is TRBV27 and J is TRBJ1-1. Germline V gene data show CDR1 as MNHEY and CDR2 as SMNVEV (reference sequence). The CDR3 is 13 amino acids. The CDR3 reads CASSFVLNTEAFF.

This chain connects TRBV7-2 to TRBJ1-1. From germline, CDR1 is SGHTA and CDR2 FQGNSA. There are 14 residues in the CDR3. The CDR3 loop reads CASSLVSPNTEAFF. Looking up the rest from reference TRBV7-2 and TRBJ1-1 gives the full variable domain: GAGVSQSPSNKVTEKGKDVELRCDPISGHTALYWYRQSLGQGLEFLIYFQGNSAPDKSGLPSDRFSAERTGGSVSTLTIQRTQQEDSAVYLCASSLVSPNTEAFFGQGTRLTVV.

This chain joins TRBV15 and TRBJ2-7. Per germline, CDR1 LNHNV and CDR2 YYDKDF (reference sequence). The CDR3 length is 14 residues. CDR3: CATSRVRGFEEQYF. Filled out from reference TRBV15 and TRBJ2-7, the complete variable domain reads DAMVIQNPRYQVTQFGKPVTLSCSQTLNHNVMYWYQQKSSQAPKLLFHYYDKDFNNEADTPDNFQSRRPNTSFCFLDIRSPGLGDTAMYLCATSRVRGFEEQYFGPGTRLTVT.

This sequence joins TRBV12-3 or TRBV12-4 and TRBJ2-1. CDR3 length: 12 residues. The chain's CDR3 is CASSFQPNEQFF.

The gene calls are TRBV4-1 and TRBJ2-3; the TCRdb D gene call, TRBD2, has no DNA to confirm it. From germline, CDR1 is MGHRA and CDR2 YSYEKL. CDR3 size: 13 residues. The CDR3: CASRGLAGDTQYF.

The chain uses TRBV20-1 and TRBJ2-1; TCRdb reports TRBD2, a call that lacks DNA to check it against. The CDR3 is 14 residues long. The germline gives CDR1 DFQATT, CDR2 SNEGSKA (reference sequence). The CDR3: CSARALDNYNEQFF.

The chain is built from TRBV30 and TRBJ2-2; the TCRdb call, TRBD2, lacks DNA for checking. This CDR3 is 16 amino acids long. Germline lookup yields CDR1 GTSNPN and CDR2 SVGIG (reference sequence). The chain's CDR3 is CACMTSGRSNTGELFF.

The CDR3 is CASSARTSGGLFEQFF. The chain couples TRBV7-8 to TRBJ2-1; TCRdb designates TRBD2, a call that cannot be tested without DNA. CDR1 and CDR2 from the germline V gene are SGHVS and FQNEAQ. The CDR3 has 16 residues.

The chain has TRBV12-3 or TRBV12-4 and TRBJ2-5; the D call of TRBD2 rests on TCRdb alone, since no DNA is present to check it. This CDR3 spans 15 amino acids. CDR3: CASSRGGAIGETQYF.

The chain joins TRBV7-3 to TRBJ2-1. Per germline, CDR1 SGHTA and CDR2 FQGTGA. The CDR3 has 16 residues. The CDR3 sequence: CASSSSQREPYNEQFF.